This record covers a single TCR beta chain. In germline, CDR1 is MNHNS, CDR2 SASEGT. Trimming at V came to 5 bases and at J to 2 bases, leaving 6 bases not matched to a gene. The length of the CDR3 is 15 residues. This record comes from a study of OX40 agonist ivuxolimab in advanced cancers. Sequenced by immunoSEQ multiplex PCR; TCRdb stores in-frame clones only, minus some. The table shows tens of thousands of clones, with 85% to 95% occurring only once. This TCR was sampled from an adult with an advanced solid tumor such as melanoma, head and neck, liver or kidney cancer. The starting material was CD4+ or CD8+ T cells sorted from blood, obtained in a trial of the OX40 agonist ivuxolimab. This rearrangement joins TRBV6-1 to TRBJ1-5, with 7 bases matching TRBD1. CDR3 DNA sequence: TGTGCCAGCAGTATCGGACAGGAACGCAATCAGCCCCAGCATTTT. Its protein product is CASSIGQERNQPQHF.